This T cell receptor beta chain was profiled in a study of low-dose radiotherapy and immunotherapy resistance in tumors. Study overall: Members of Cohort 1 were treated with 0.5 Gy per fraction every 2 weeks. The prescribed total PTV dose was 6.5 Gy.

This clonotype was detected ten times or more. Trimming took 4 bases from V and 0 from J, leaving 7 bases between them. This CDR3 spans 14 amino acids. Primers targeting TRAV and TRBV primed first-strand cDNA, covering alpha and beta chains. TCRs were amplified for roughly 20 PCR cycles with a constant-region primer and V-primer adapter. In vitro transcription was used to amplify the isolated mRNA. TCRdb ran MiXCR on the reads and lists one entry per CDR3 protein. In the table there are more than 70,000 distinct CDR3 sequences, around 29% of which are singletons. As for time point: before trial treatment. Donors were given nivolumab, ipilimumab, aspirin, low-dose cyclophosphamide and low-dose radiotherapy. Solid tumors that lacked tumor-infiltrating lymphocytes and were advanced were present in eligible patients.

This sequence was found in a female donor with ovarian cancer. This chain joins TRBV12-3 or TRBV12-4 and TRBJ2-1; no firm D call. Sequenced material: PBMCs, taken before treatment. The CDR3 loop is CASSSYGSYNEQFF. CDR3 bases: TGTGCCAGCAGTTCCTATGGCTCCTACAATGAGCAGTTCTTC.